The rows below give T cell receptor beta chains drawn from one sample of a study of molecular identifiers for immune sequencing clone quantification. TCRdb reprocessed the PCR reads with MiXCR, giving one entry per CDR3 protein. The sample has a few hundred thousand distinct CDR3 sequences; 24% are singletons. Sequencing used naive CD8+ T cells from blood, with Jurkat cell RNA spiked in. These TCRs come from a human donor in good health. Some libraries in this study had Jurkat cell RNA spiked in. The conserved cysteine and the conserved F or W are not part of the CDR3 here.

TRBV3-1	TRBJ1-5	ASSQDATGGQPQH
TRBV5-8	TRBJ2-7	ASSMALGYSYEQY
TRBV10-3	TRBJ1-1	AISQNTEAF
TRBV18	TRBJ1-5	AGSDVWGSYQPQH
TRBV28	TRBJ2-3	ASRSRSTDTQC
TRBV9	TRBJ2-7	ASSPGGETYEQY
TRBV30	TRBJ1-1	AWRVQGSTEAF
TRBV27	TRBJ1-1	ASMDRGLMNTEAF
TRBV19	TRBJ1-1	ASSYGGWTEAF
TRBV12-3/TRBV12-4	TRBJ1-5	AGSFDNQPQH
TRBV29-1	TRBJ2-1	SSLRGESYNEQF
TRBV27	TRBJ1-3	ASSPQGGFSGNTIY
TRBV7-9	TRBJ2-1	ASRGTAAYNEQF
TRBV7-9	TRBJ2-7	ASSLVVAGSYEQY
TRBV4-1	TRBJ2-7	ASSQAAGTYYEQY
TRBV7-2	TRBJ2-1	ASSRPDLHNEQF
TRBV5-1	TRBJ2-6	ASSLGDSGLGANVLT
TRBV7-9	TRBJ2-7	ASSLTSGGPYEQY
TRBV7-9	TRBJ2-7	ARPASGAGVAEQY
TRBV3-1	TRBJ1-2	ASSPERGDFNYGYT
TRBV6-5	TRBJ2-5	ASSYSGTGRETQY
TRBV30	TRBJ2-7	AWSVGTPPAYEQY
TRBV28	TRBJ2-3	ASRDRADTQY
TRBV12-3/TRBV12-4	TRBJ1-2	ASSFGGRNYGYT
TRBV6-5	TRBJ2-5	ASIPPGQGAETQY
TRBV7-6	TRBJ2-3	ASTPEHLSTDTQY
TRBV19	TRBJ2-3	ASTSNRPTDTQY
TRBV4-3	TRBJ1-1	ASSHGTEAF
TRBV2	TRBJ2-1	AGPGQYNEQF
TRBV5-5	TRBJ2-3	ASSLNSLDTQY
TRBV5-3	TRBJ1-4	ASSLVRENEELF
TRBV5-1	TRBJ2-7	ASMGTLSYEQY
TRBV6-6	TRBJ2-7	AGSYGGTAYEQY
TRBV28	TRBJ1-1	ASSLSAQGGTEAF
TRBV6-2/TRBV6-3	TRBJ2-2	ASSYPCGGELF
TRBV11-2	TRBJ2-7	ASSPGTLFEQY
TRBV20-1	TRBJ2-7	SAHGLRTCEQY
TRBV4-1	TRBJ2-7	ASSQGPSAGVSYEQY
TRBV4-3	TRBJ2-7	ASSQEPGQGPYEQY
TRBV9	TRBJ1-1	ASSPRDRAAEAF
TRBV4-3	TRBJ2-1	ASGLAGGLEQF
TRBV28	TRBJ1-5	ASSRVEWPQH
TRBV19	TRBJ2-2	ASSIMDSSTGELF
TRBV19	TRBJ2-1	ASSLETGNYNEQF
TRBV19	TRBJ2-3	ASSTRLAGTDTQY